The clone carrying this TCR beta chain was found once. These data belong to a study of patients and donors after allogeneic stem cell transplantation. This CDR3 region has 13 residues. Germline V gene lookup returns CDR1 KGHDR and CDR2 SFDVKD. Trimming stripped 9 bases from V and 0 bases from J, with 10 bases between. TCRdb called the RT-PCR reads again in MiXCR, with one record for every CDR3 protein. The sample has around 150,000 distinct CDR3 sequences; about a third are singletons. This sequence was found in a human donor who was either an allogeneic HSCT recipient or a stem cell or donor lymphocyte infusion donor (not recorded which). It is not recorded whose cells these are; they may come from a transplant donor. The J gene is TRBJ1-2, the V gene TRBV24-1; D uncertain. The specimen sequenced was blood, either unsorted or a sorted T cell fraction (not recorded which). The CDR3 protein is CATPDGSNYGYTF. CDR3 in DNA: TGTGCCACCCCTGACGGATCTAACTATGGCTACACCTTC.